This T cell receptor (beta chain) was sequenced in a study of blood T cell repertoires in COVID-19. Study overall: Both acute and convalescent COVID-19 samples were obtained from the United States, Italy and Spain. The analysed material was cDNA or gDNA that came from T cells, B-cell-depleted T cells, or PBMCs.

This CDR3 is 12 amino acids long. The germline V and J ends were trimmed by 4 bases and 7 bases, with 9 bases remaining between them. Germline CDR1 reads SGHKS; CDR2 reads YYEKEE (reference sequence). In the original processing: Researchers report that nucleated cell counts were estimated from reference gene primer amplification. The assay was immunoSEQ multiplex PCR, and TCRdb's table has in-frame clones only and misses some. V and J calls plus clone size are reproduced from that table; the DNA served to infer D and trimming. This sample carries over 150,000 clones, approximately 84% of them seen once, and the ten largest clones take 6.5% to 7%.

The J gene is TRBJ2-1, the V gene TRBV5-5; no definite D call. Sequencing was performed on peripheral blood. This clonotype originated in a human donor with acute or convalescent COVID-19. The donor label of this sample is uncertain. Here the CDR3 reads CASSERPNEQFF. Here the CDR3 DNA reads TGTGCCAGCAGCGAGAGGCCGAATGAGCAGTTCTTC.